The table lists the clone carrying this TCR beta chain with a count of one. This specimen comes from a study of T cell responses to AZD1222 COVID-19 vaccine. Trimming cost V 7 bases and J 4 bases; bases outside gene matches: 14. CDR3 length equals 19 residues. CDR1 MNHEY and CDR2 SMNVEV come from the germline V gene (reference sequence). The assay was immunoSEQ multiplex PCR, and TCRdb's table has in-frame clones only and misses some. The sample carries roughly 84,000 clones, 70% to 90% recorded once. This TCR was sampled from an adult who received the AZD1222 COVID-19 vaccine. This chain links TRBV27 with TRBJ2-1; 15 positions agree with TRBD2. This sample comprised peripheral blood, obtained 28 days after the second AZD1222 dose. The CDR3 sequence: CASTVSRTSGGARYNEQFF. Written as DNA, the CDR3 is TGTGCCAGCACCGTTTCGAGGACTAGCGGGGGGGCCCGGTACAATGAGCAGTTCTTC.